The entry below describes one T cell receptor beta chain. Its antigen is not yet known. Base qualities are not provided; no much larger clone lies one nucleotide away. Sequences SGDLS (CDR1) and YYNGEE (CDR2) are obtained from the germline V gene. Cut back by 2 bases and 3 bases, the V and J ends lie 12 bases apart. The CDR3 sequence holds 14 residues, the cysteine and phenylalanine included. Only the CDR3 region is kept as DNA, spanning 42 bases read in frame from base 1. The label giving this sample's time point can be read as: cells obtained before transplantation from donor or recipient. CD3+CD4+ and CD3+CD8+ populations were FACS-sorted from unstimulated pre-transplant donor and recipient cells taken from spleen or lymph nodes. This entry comes from a study of graft-versus-host responses after intestinal transplantation (TCRdb year 2021). General notes on the study: Multivisceral, liver-intestinal, or isolated intestinal transplants were received by the recipients. All recipients received anti-thymocyte globulin induction followed by maintenance tacrolimus and steroids for around three years. After intestinal transplantation, graft-versus-host and host-versus-graft alloreactive T cell clones were followed in the graft, circulation and bone marrow using bulk TCR-beta CDR3 sequencing. To identify alloreactive clones, pre-transplant mixed lymphocyte reaction products were sequenced and then compared with unstimulated pre-transplant donor and recipient T cells. The cohort enrolled 24 intestinal transplant recipients including one retransplant, and 3 patients lacking pretransplant specimens were excluded. Donor T cell macrochimerism was defined as a peak of at least 4% donor T cells among recipient peripheral blood mononuclear cells. Samples from three later patients were sequenced in-house on an Illumina MiSeq with MiXCR processing rather than by the commercial service. Points the paper makes about the study in general: The relatively low number and heterogeneity of intestinal transplant patients limited the conclusions. GvH clones were detected in recipient bone marrow, and some appeared earlier in ileal mucosa or blood, consistent with an intestinal mucosal origin. Patients with donor T cell macrochimerism had high GvH to HvG T cell clonal ratios in their allografts. Early after transplant, declines in HvG clones were associated with peak levels of circulating GvH clones.

Library prep was done by the immunoSEQ multiplex PCR assay. For most patients, genomic DNA was isolated with the Qiagen DNeasy Blood and Tissue Kit and shipped frozen to Adaptive Biotechnologies for TCR sequencing. For most patients, high-throughput TCR-beta CDR3 sequencing of genomic DNA was performed by Adaptive Biotechnologies. The published analysis was carried out like this. TCR sequencing data were retrieved from Adaptive's ImmunoSEQ software for 18 patients, whereas a few other patients were processed with MiXCR and VDJtools. To correct CD4 versus CD8 sorting errors, any sequence found in both subsets at a frequency ratio below 5:1 was removed. CDR3 nucleotide sequences shared between donor and recipient were removed because the origin of such sequences could not be assigned. To be classed as alloreactive, a clone needed at least 2-fold expansion over unstimulated cells and a minimum CFSE-low frequency of 0.002% (template counts) or 0.001% (read counts). A clone was considered mappable if detected in the sequenced pre-transplant spleen, lymph node, or MLR CFSE-low populations of the donor or recipient. Cumulative frequency of alloreactive clones was calculated as a percentage of all sequences weighted by copy number. The immuneACCESS repertoire file appears here via TCRdb, limited to in-frame rearrangements. These files lack a portion of the clones; in checked studies, under half of the deficit traces to unresolved V genes, and the cause of the others is not known. D and trimming were read from the DNA, whereas the V and J calls and clone size are those reported in that table. The sample yields about 100,000 clones; around nine tenths were counted once. Clones ranked in the top ten supply 6% of the sample.

The chain uses TRBV9 and TRBJ2-7; TRBD2 could be the D gene, as 6 bases match. The TCR originated in a human donor who received an intestinal transplant. The starting material was unstimulated CD8+ T cells sorted from spleen or lymph node cells, obtained before intestinal transplant. The nucleotides are TGTGCCAGCAGCGTTGGAGGGGCCTTCTACGAGCAGTACTTC. It specifies CASSVGGAFYEQYF.